This T cell receptor (beta chain) was identified in a study of immune characterization of retroperitoneal liposarcoma. TCRdb processed the PCR reads anew with MiXCR; each CDR3 protein has one entry. The sample has some 11,000 distinct CDR3 sequences; over 20% are singletons. Germline assignment: CDR1 MNHNY and CDR2 SVGAGI (reference sequence). CDR3 length: 17 amino acids. J gave up 3 bases and V 7 bases, and 11 bases lay outside the gene matches. The receptor was derived from a female donor with retroperitoneal liposarcoma. This chain connects TRBV6-6 to TRBJ2-2, with 10 bases lining up with TRBD2. The sequenced sample consisted of blood. The CDR3 sequence is CASTDGLAGEHTGELFF. The CDR3 DNA reads TGTGCCAGCACCGACGGGCTAGCGGGAGAGCACACCGGGGAGCTGTTTTTT.